The clone carrying this TCR beta chain occurred a few times. TCRdb's copy holds only in-frame clones and misses some; the assay was immunoSEQ multiplex PCR. The sample contains just over 14,000 clones, 71% of which appear only once. The data were taken from a study of T cells after somatic rescue of genetic block. The germline V gene encodes CDR1 SNHLY and CDR2 FYNNEI. The CDR3 runs 16 residues. The germline V and J ends were trimmed by 4 bases and 0 bases, with 16 bases remaining between them. The sample was peripheral blood mononuclear cells (PBMCs). The chain has TRBV2 and TRBJ2-7; D remains unclear. This clonotype originated in a man aged 18 to 30. The CDR3 DNA is TGTGCCAGCAGTGGTGTTCGGGCCTTTCTCTCCTACGAGCAGTACTTC. Amino acids: CASSGVRAFLSYEQYF. The full variable domain, its missing parts supplied by reference TRBV2 and TRBJ2-7, is EPEVTQTPSHQVTQMGQEVILRCVPISNHLYFYWYRQILGQKVEFLVSFYNNEISEKSEIFDDQFSVERPDGSNFTLKIRSTKLEDSAMYFCASSGVRAFLSYEQYFGPGTRLTVT.